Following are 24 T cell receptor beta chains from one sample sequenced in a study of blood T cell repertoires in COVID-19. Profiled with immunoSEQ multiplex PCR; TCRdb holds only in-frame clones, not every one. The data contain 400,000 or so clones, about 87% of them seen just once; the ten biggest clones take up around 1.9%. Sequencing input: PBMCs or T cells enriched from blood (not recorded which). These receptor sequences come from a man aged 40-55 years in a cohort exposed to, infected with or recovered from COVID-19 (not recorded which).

In nucleotides, the CDR3 is TGTGCCATCGTCTCCACGGGGATGAACACTGAAGCTTTCTTT. Translation: CAIVSTGMNTEAFF. V usage is TRBV10-3 and J usage is TRBJ1-1; D is undetermined. The V end lost 8 bases, the J end lost 0 bases, and 13 bases lay between the germline ends. Germline CDR1 ENHRY, CDR2 SYGVKD. The CDR3 is made up of 14 amino acids.

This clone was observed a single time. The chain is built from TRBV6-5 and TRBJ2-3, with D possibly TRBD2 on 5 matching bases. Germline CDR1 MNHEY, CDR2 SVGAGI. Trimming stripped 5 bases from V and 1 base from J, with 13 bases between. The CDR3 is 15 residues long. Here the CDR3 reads CASSREKTGTDTQYF. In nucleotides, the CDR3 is TGTGCCAGCAGTCGGGAAAAGACGGGCACAGATACGCAGTATTTT.

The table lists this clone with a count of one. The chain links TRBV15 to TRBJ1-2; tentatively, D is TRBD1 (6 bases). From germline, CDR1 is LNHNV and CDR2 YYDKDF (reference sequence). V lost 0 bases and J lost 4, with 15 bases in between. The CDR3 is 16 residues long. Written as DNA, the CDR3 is TGTGCCACCAGCAGAGATGGGGGGGGCATGAGCTATGGCTACACCTTC. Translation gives CATSRDGGGMSYGYTF.

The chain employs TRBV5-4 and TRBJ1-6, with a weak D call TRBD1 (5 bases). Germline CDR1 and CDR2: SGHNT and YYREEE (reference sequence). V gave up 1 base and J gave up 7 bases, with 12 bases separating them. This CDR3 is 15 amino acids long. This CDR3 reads CASSLIPGINSPLHF. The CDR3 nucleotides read TGTGCCAGCAGCTTGATCCCAGGGATCAATTCACCCCTCCACTTT.

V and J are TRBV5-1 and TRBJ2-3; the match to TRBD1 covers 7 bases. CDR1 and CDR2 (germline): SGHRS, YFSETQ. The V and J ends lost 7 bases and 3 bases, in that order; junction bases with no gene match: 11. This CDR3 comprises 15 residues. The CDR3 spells CASVRSGTETDTQYF. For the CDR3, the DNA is TGCGCCAGCGTCAGGTCCGGGACAGAAACAGATACGCAGTATTTT.

The CDR3 reads CASSPQTGQETQYF. The CDR3 region has the DNA TGTGCCAGCAGCCCGCAGACAGGACAAGAGACCCAGTACTTC. The chain couples TRBV7-2 to TRBJ2-5, with TRBD1 as a possible D gene (6 bases). The V and J ends lost 5 bases and 2 bases respectively, with 12 bases between them. The germline V gene has CDR1 SGHTA and CDR2 FQGNSA. The CDR3 runs 14 residues.

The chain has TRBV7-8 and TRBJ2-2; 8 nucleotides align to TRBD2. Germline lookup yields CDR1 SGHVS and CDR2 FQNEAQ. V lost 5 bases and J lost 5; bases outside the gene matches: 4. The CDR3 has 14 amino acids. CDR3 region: CASSRLAWTGELFF. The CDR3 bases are TGTGCCAGCAGCCGACTAGCGTGGACCGGGGAGCTGTTTTTT.

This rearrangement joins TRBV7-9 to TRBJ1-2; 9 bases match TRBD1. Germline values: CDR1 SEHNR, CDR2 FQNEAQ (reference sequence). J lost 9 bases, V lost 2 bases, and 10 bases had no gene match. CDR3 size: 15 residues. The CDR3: CASSLPRDRVTSYTF. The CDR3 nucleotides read TGTGCCAGCAGCTTACCCCGGGACAGGGTTACGAGCTACACCTTC.

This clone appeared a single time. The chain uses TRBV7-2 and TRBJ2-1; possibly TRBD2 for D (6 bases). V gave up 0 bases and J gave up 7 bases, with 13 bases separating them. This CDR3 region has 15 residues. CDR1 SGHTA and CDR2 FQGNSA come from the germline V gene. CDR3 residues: CASSLAGLRTNEQFF. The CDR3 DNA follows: TGTGCCAGCAGCTTAGCGGGACTGAGGACAAATGAGCAGTTCTTC.

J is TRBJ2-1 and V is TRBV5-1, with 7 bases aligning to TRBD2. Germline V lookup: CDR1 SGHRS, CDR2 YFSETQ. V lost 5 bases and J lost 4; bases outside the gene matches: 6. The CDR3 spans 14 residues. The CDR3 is CASRLASDYNEQFF. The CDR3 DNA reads TGCGCCAGCAGACTAGCGAGTGATTACAATGAGCAGTTCTTC.

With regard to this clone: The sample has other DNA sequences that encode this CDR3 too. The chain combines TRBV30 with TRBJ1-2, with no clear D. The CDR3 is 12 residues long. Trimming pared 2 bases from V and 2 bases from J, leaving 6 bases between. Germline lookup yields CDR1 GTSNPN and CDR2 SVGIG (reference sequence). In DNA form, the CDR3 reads TGTGCCTGGAGTCGGGGAAACTATGGCTACACCTTC. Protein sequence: CAWSRGNYGYTF.

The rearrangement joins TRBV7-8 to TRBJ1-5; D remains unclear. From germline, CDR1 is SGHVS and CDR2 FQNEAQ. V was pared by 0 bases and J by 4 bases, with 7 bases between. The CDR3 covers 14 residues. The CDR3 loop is CASSLAVDNQPQHF. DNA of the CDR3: TGTGCCAGCAGCTTAGCTGTAGATAATCAGCCCCAGCATTTT.

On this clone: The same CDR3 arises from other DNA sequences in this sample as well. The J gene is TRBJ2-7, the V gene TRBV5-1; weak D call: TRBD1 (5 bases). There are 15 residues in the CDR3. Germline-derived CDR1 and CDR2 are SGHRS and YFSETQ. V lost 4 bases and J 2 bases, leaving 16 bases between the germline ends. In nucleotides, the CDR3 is TGCGCCAGCAGCCCAGGACATCGAGACACCTACGAGCAGTACTTC. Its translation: CASSPGHRDTYEQYF.

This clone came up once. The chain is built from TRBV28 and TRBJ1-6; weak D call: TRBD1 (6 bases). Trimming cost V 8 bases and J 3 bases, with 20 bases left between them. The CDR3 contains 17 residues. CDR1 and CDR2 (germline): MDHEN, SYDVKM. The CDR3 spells CASRRGVGGGYNSPLHF. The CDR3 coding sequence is TGTGCCAGCCGTAGAGGGGTGGGAGGGGGCTATAATTCACCCCTCCACTTT.

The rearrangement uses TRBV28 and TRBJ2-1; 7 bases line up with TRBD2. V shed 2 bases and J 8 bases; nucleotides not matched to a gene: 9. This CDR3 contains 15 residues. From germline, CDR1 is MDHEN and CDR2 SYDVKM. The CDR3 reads CASSLMGGPSYEQFF. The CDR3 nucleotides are TGTGCCAGCAGTTTAATGGGAGGGCCGAGCTATGAGCAGTTCTTC. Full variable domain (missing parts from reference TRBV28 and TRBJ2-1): DVKVTQSSRYLVKRTGEKVFLECVQDMDHENMFWYRQDPGLGLRLIYFSYDVKMKEKGDIPEGYSVSREKKERFSLILESASTNQTSMYLCASSLMGGPSYEQFFGPGTRLTVL.

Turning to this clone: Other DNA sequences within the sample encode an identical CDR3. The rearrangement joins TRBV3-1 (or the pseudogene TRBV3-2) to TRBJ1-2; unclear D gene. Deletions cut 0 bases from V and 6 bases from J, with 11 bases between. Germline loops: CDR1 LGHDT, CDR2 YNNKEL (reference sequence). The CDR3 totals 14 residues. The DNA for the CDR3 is TGTGCCAGCAGCCAAGATGCGGGCGGCAATGGCTACACCTTC. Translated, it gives CASSQDAGGNGYTF.

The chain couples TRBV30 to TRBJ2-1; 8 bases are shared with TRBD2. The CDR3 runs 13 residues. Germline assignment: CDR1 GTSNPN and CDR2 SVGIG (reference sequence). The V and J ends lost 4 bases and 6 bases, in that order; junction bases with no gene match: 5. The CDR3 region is CAWKREQGNEQFF. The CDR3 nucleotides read TGTGCCTGGAAGCGGGAGCAGGGCAATGAGCAGTTCTTC.

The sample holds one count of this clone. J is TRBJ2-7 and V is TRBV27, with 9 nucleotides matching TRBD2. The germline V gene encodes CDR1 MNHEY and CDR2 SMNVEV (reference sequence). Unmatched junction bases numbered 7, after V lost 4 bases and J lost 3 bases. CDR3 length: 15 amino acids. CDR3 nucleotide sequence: TGTGCCAGCAGTTCGATAGCGGGAGCAGACTACGAGCAGTACTTC. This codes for CASSSIAGADYEQYF.

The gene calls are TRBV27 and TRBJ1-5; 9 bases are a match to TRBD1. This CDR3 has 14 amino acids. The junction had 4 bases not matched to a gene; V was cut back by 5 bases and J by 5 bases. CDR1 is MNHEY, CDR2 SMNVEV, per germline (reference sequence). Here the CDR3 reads CASSLRQGDQPQHF. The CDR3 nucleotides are TGTGCCAGCAGTCTCAGACAGGGGGATCAGCCCCAGCATTTT.

CDR3: CASSPPGGSGDTQYF. Written as DNA, the CDR3 is TGTGCCAGCTCACCACCAGGCGGGAGTGGAGATACGCAGTATTTT. The chain combines TRBV18 with TRBJ2-3, with 7 bases identical to TRBD2. V shed 0 bases and J 5 bases; nucleotides not matched to a gene: 5. The germline gives CDR1 KGHSH, CDR2 LQKENI. The length of the CDR3 is 15 residues.

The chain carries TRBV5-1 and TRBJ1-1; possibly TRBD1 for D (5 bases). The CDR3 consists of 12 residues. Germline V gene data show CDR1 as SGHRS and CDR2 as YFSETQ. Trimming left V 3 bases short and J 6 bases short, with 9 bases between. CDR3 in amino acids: CASSSDRSEAFF. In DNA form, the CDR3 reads TGCGCCAGCAGCTCCGACAGATCTGAAGCTTTCTTT. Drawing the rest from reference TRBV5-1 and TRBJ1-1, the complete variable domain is KAGVTQTPRYLIKTRGQQVTLSCSPISGHRSVSWYQQTPGQGLQFLFEYFSETQRNKGNFPGRFSGRQFSNSRSEMNVSTLELGDSALYLCASSSDRSEAFFGQGTRLTVV.

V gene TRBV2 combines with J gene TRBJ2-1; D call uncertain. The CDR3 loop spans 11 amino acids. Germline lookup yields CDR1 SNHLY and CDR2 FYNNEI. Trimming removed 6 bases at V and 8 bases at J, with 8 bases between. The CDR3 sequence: CASRMGHEQFF. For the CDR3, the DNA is TGTGCCAGCAGGATGGGCCATGAGCAGTTCTTC.

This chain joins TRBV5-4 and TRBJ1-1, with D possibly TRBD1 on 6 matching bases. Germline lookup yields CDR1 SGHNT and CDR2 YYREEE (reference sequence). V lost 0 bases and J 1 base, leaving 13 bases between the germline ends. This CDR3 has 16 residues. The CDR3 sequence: CASSLEAGAENTEAFF. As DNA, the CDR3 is TGTGCCAGCAGCTTGGAGGCAGGGGCGGAGAACACTGAAGCTTTCTTT. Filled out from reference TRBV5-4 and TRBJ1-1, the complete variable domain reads ETGVTQSPTHLIKTRGQQVTLRCSSQSGHNTVSWYQQALGQGPQFIFQYYREEENGRGNFPPRFSGLQFPNYSSELNVNALELDDSALYLCASSLEAGAENTEAFFGQGTRLTVV.

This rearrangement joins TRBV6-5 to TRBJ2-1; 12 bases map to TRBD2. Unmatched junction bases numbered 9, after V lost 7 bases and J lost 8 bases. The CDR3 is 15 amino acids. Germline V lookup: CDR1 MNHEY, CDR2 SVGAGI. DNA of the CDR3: TGTGCCAGCAATAACGGGGCTAGCGGGAGGGATGAGCAGTTCTTC. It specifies CASNNGASGRDEQFF.